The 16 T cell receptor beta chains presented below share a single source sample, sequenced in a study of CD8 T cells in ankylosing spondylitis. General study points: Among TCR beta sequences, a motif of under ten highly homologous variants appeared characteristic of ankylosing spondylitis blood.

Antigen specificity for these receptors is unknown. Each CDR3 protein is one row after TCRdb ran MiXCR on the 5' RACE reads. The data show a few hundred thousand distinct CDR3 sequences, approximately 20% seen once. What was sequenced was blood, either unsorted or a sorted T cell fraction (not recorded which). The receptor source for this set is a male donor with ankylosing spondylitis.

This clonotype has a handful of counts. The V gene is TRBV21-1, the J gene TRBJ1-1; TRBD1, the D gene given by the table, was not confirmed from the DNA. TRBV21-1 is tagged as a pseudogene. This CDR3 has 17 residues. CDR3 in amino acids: CASSKPWNGGGIAEAFF. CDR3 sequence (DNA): TGTGCCAGCAGCAAACCCTGGAACGGAGGGGGAATTGCTGAAGCTTTCTTT.

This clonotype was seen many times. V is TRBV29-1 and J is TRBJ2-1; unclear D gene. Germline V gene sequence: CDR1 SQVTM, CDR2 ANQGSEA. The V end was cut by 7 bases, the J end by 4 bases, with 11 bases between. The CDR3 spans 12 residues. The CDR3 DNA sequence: TGCAGCGCCGCGTTTGCGTACAATGAGCAGTTCTTC. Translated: CSAAFAYNEQFF.

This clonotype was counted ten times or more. The CDR3 sequence is CSARDLWELFNEQFF. In DNA, the CDR3 is TGCAGTGCTAGAGATCTATGGGAGCTATTCAATGAGCAGTTCTTC. The chain carries TRBV20-1 and TRBJ2-1, with D perhaps matching TRBD2 (5 bases). The CDR3 is made up of 15 amino acids. Germline-derived CDR1 and CDR2 are DFQATT and SNEGSKA (reference sequence). Trimming took 0 bases from V and 6 from J, leaving 15 bases between them.

CDR3 bases: TGTGCCAGCAGCTTGCAATCCAGAGATACGCAGTATTTT. Amino acid sequence: CASSLQSRDTQYF. V gene TRBV11-2 combines with J gene TRBJ2-3; D gene unclear. In germline, CDR1 is SGHAT, CDR2 FQNNGV. V was pared by 3 bases and J by 5 bases, with 9 bases between. This CDR3 is built from 13 residues.

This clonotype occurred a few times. The CDR3 DNA sequence: TGTGCCATCAGTGCTGCGGGAGGCTACAATGAGCAGTTCTTC. Amino acid sequence: CAISAAGGYNEQFF. V is TRBV10-3 and J is TRBJ2-1; 8 bases are shared with TRBD2. CDR3 length equals 14 residues. V lost 4 bases and J lost 3; bases outside the gene matches: 2. Per the germline V gene, CDR1 is ENHRY and CDR2 is SYGVKD.

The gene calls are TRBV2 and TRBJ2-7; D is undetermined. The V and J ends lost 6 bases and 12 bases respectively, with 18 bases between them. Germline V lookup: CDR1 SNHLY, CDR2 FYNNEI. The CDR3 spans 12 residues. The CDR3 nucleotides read TGTGCCAGCAGATTCGACGGCGGCTGGGGGTACTTC. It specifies CASRFDGGWGYF.

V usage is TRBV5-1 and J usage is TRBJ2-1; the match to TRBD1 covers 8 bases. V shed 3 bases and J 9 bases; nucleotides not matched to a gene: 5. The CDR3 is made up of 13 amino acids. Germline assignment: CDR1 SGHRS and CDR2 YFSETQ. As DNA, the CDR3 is TGCGCCAGCAGCTCGCCAGGGGGCGTTGAGCAGTTCTTC. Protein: CASSSPGGVEQFF.

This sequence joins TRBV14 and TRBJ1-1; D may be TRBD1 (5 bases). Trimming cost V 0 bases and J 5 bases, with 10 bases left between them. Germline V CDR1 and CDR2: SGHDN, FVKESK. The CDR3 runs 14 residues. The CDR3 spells CASSQEQGQTEAFF. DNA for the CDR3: TGTGCCAGCAGCCAAGAGCAGGGCCAGACTGAAGCTTTCTTT. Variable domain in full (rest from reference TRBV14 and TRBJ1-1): EAGVTQFPSHSVIEKGQTVTLRCDPISGHDNLYWYRRVMGKEIKFLLHFVKESKQDESGMPNNRFLAERTGGTYSTLKVQPAELEDSGVYFCASSQEQGQTEAFFGQGTRLTVV.

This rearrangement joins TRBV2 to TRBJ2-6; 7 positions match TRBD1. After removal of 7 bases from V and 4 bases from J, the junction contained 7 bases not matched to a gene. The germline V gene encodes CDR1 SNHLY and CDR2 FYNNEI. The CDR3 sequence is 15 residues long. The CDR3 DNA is TGTGCCAGCACGGAGACACAGGGGGGGGCCAACGTCCTGACTTTC. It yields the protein CASTETQGGANVLTF.

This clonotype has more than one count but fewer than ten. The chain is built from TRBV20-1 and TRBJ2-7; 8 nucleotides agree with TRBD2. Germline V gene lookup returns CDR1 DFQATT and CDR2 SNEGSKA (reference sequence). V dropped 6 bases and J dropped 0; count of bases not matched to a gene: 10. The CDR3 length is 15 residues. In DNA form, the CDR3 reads TGCAGTGCCCATCGGTCCAGCGGGGGCTCCTACGAGCAGTACTTC. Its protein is CSAHRSSGGSYEQYF.

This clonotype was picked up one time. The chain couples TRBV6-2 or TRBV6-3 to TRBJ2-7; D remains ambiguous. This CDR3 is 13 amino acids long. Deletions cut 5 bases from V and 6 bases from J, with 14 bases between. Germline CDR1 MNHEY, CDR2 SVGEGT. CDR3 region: CASSDTWFGEQYF. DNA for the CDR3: TGTGCCAGCAGTGACACATGGTTCGGCGAGCAGTACTTC.

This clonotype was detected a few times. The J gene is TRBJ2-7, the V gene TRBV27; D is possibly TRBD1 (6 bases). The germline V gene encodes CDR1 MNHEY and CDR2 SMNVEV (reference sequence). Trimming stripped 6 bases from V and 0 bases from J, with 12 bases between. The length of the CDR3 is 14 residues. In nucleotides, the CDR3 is TGTGCCAGCAGCGTAACAGGGAGCTCCTACGAGCAGTACTTC. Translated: CASSVTGSSYEQYF.

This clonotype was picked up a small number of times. The CDR3 protein is CASKRTSGRSSYNEQFF. CDR3 DNA sequence: TGTGCCAGTAAAAGGACTAGCGGGCGGAGCTCCTACAATGAGCAGTTCTTC. The rearrangement links TRBV19 to TRBJ2-1; 11 nucleotides line up with TRBD2. CDR3 length equals 17 residues. After removal of 7 bases from V and 0 bases from J, the junction contained 8 bases not matched to a gene. From germline, CDR1 is LNHDA and CDR2 SQIVND (reference sequence).

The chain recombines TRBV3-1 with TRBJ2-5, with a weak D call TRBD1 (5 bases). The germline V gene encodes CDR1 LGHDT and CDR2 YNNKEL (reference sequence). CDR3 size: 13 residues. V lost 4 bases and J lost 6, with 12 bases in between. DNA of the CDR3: TGTGCCAGCAGCCGAACAGGCGTAAAGACCCAGTACTTC. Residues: CASSRTGVKTQYF.

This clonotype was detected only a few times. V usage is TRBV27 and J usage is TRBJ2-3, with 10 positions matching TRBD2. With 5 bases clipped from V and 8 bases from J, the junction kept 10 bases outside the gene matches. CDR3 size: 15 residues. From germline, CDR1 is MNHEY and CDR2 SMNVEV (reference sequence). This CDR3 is CASSGASGSLGTQYF. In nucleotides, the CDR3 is TGTGCCAGCAGTGGCGCTAGCGGGAGTCTCGGTACGCAGTATTTT.

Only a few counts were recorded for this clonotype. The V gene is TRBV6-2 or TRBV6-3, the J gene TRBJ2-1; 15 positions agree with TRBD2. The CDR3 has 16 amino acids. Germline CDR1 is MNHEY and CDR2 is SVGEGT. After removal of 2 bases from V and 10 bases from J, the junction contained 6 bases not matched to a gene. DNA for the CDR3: TGTGCCAGCAGTTACCCCCAGGGACTAGCGGGAGGCGAGCAGTTCTTC. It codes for CASSYPQGLAGGEQFF.